Listed here are 13 T cell receptor beta chains from one sample, sequenced in a study of blood T cells in healthy people across ages. Alongside a J-beta primer mix, a sample-barcoded 5' primer served in a second PCR lasting about 7 to 12 cycles. MiXCR, applied by TCRdb to the 5' RACE reads, yields one record per CDR3 protein. The sample holds approximately 800,000 distinct CDR3 sequences, 45% to 70% seen once. The sample was blood. These receptors were taken from a man aged 35 to 55 in good health.

The V and J genes are TRBV10-3 and TRBJ2-5; maybe TRBD1 (6 bases). Trimming removed 10 bases at V and 1 base at J, with 13 bases between. This CDR3 is 13 amino acids long. In germline, CDR1 is ENHRY, CDR2 SYGVKD. The CDR3 DNA reads as TGTGCCACTGGACAGAACCGCCAAGAGACCCAGTACTTC. This codes for CATGQNRQETQYF.

The gene calls are TRBV10-3 and TRBJ1-1, with 8 bases fitting TRBD1. V was pared by 2 bases and J by 3 bases, with 2 bases of the junction left unmatched. This CDR3 is built from 14 residues. CDR1 and CDR2 from the germline V gene are ENHRY and SYGVKD. This CDR3 reads CAISEGTGDTEAFF. In nucleotides, the CDR3 is TGTGCCATCAGTGAGGGGACAGGTGACACTGAAGCTTTCTTT.

This chain links TRBV10-3 with TRBJ1-5; possibly TRBD1 for D (5 bases). The CDR3 length is 13 residues. Trimming pared 10 bases from V and 5 bases from J, leaving 15 bases between. Germline loops: CDR1 ENHRY, CDR2 SYGVKD. The CDR3 protein is CATRQSLDQPQHF. In DNA, the CDR3 is TGTGCCACCCGACAGTCCCTGGATCAGCCCCAGCATTTT.

The chain joins TRBV20-1 to TRBJ2-3; tentative D call: TRBD2 (6 bases). Germline V lookup: CDR1 DFQATT, CDR2 SNEGSKA (reference sequence). The CDR3 sequence is 16 residues long. Trimming stripped 2 bases from V and 2 bases from J, with 17 bases between. The CDR3 here is CSARPLRRDHTDTQYF. In DNA, the CDR3 is TGCAGTGCTAGACCCTTAAGGAGGGACCACACAGATACGCAGTATTTT.

This rearrangement joins TRBV28 to TRBJ2-3; 10 nucleotides match TRBD1. CDR1 is MDHEN and CDR2 is SYDVKM in the germline V gene. The CDR3 is 16 amino acids. V trimming: 4 bases; J trimming: 2 bases; junction bases outside the gene matches: 6. The CDR3 coding sequence is TGTGCCAGCAGTTCGACAGGGGGCAGAGACACAGATACGCAGTATTTT. This encodes CASSSTGGRDTDTQYF. The whole variable domain, remainder taken from reference TRBV28 and TRBJ2-3, is DVKVTQSSRYLVKRTGEKVFLECVQDMDHENMFWYRQDPGLGLRLIYFSYDVKMKEKGDIPEGYSVSREKKERFSLILESASTNQTSMYLCASSSTGGRDTDTQYFGPGTRLTVL.

The chain links TRBV9 to TRBJ1-2; TRBD1 agrees at 12 bases. Per the germline V gene, CDR1 is SGDLS and CDR2 is YYNGEE. The CDR3 covers 14 residues. Trimming removed 7 bases from V and 8 bases from J; junction bases left unmatched: 9. For the CDR3, the DNA is TGTGCCAGCGGCCCGGGACAGGGGGCGGAGGGCTACACCTTC. This encodes CASGPGQGAEGYTF.

The chain has TRBV25-1 and TRBJ1-5, with 7 positions matching TRBD1. The CDR3 runs to 14 residues. CDR1 is MGHDK, CDR2 SYGVNS, per germline. The trim removed 2 bases at V and 5 bases at J, leaving 3 bases unmatched. CDR3 nucleotides: TGTGCCAGCAGTGAAGTGGGACAGCATCAGCCCCAGCATTTT. Protein product: CASSEVGQHQPQHF. The full variable domain, with the rest looked up from reference TRBV25-1 and TRBJ1-5, is EADIYQTPRYLVIGTGKKITLECSQTMGHDKMYWYQQDPGMELHLIHYSYGVNSTEKGDLSSESTVSRIRTEHFPLTLESARPSHTSQYLCASSEVGQHQPQHFGDGTRLSIL.

The chain is built from TRBV29-1 and TRBJ1-2; D might be TRBD1 (6 bases). The CDR3 length is 12 residues. Looked up from germline, CDR1 is SQVTM and CDR2 is ANQGSEA. The V end was cut by 5 bases, the J end by 6 bases, with 13 bases between. CDR3 residues: CSVLVGQHGYTF. The DNA for the CDR3 is TGCAGCGTTCTAGTAGGACAGCATGGCTACACCTTC. The complete variable domain, with remaining parts taken from reference TRBV29-1 and TRBJ1-2, reads SAVISQKPSRDICQRGTSLTIQCQVDSQVTMMFWYRQQPGQSLTLIATANQGSEATYESGFVIDKFPISRPNLTFSTLTVSNMSPEDSSIYLCSVLVGQHGYTFGSGTRLTVV.

This chain uses TRBV20-1 with TRBJ1-2, with D possibly matching TRBD1 (5 bases). CDR3 length equals 12 residues. CDR1 and CDR2 (germline): DFQATT, SNEGSKA (reference sequence). V lost 3 bases and J 2 bases, leaving 7 bases between the germline ends. Written as DNA, the CDR3 is TGCAGTGCTAGCACAGGCAACTATGGCTACACCTTC. Translation: CSASTGNYGYTF.

V gene TRBV4-3 combines with J gene TRBJ2-4; 9 positions agree with TRBD2. CDR3 length: 16 residues. Germline values: CDR1 LGHNA, CDR2 YSLEER. The junction had 7 bases not matched to a gene; V was cut back by 6 bases and J by 1 base. This CDR3 is CASSSGTSIAKNIQYF. CDR3 bases: TGCGCCAGCAGTTCCGGGACTAGCATTGCCAAAAACATTCAGTACTTC.

Only a few counts were recorded for this clonotype. V gene TRBV20-1 combines with J gene TRBJ2-7; D possibly corresponds to TRBD2 (6 bases). The CDR3 length is 16 residues. Germline V gene sequence: CDR1 DFQATT, CDR2 SNEGSKA (reference sequence). Deletions cut 0 bases from V and 2 bases from J, with 17 bases between. CDR3 residues: CSARDPGLPRTYEQYF. The CDR3 bases are TGCAGTGCTAGAGACCCGGGACTTCCTCGTACCTACGAGCAGTACTTC.

The sample holds a few counts of this clonotype. The rearrangement links TRBV4-1 to TRBJ2-6, with D perhaps matching TRBD2 (6 bases). In germline, CDR1 is MGHRA, CDR2 YSYEKL. The CDR3 runs to 18 residues. Trimming removed 0 bases at V and 2 bases at J, with 14 bases between. As DNA, the CDR3 is TGCGCCAGCAGCCAAGAAAGTTGGGGGGTTGCTGGGGCCAACGTCCTGACTTTC. It is translated as CASSQESWGVAGANVLTF.

J is TRBJ1-1 and V is TRBV5-1; 7 positions agree with TRBD1. The V gene end was trimmed by 0 bases and the J gene end by 4 bases; junction bases not matched to a gene: 15. This CDR3 spans 18 amino acids. Germline values: CDR1 SGHRS, CDR2 YFSETQ. The CDR3 bases are TGCGCCAGCAGCTTGGAAGAGGGGGCCAGACAGGTACGCACTGAAGCTTTCTTT. This sequence encodes CASSLEEGARQVRTEAFF.